This note documents a single T cell receptor (beta chain) sequence. This entry comes from a study of blood T cell repertoires in COVID-19. Sequencing used immunoSEQ multiplex PCR; TCRdb keeps in-frame clones, though not all of them. The data show roughly 400,000 clones, with approximately 87% seen just once and about 2% held by the top ten. This CDR3 comprises 13 residues. Trimming at V came to 2 bases and at J to 14 bases, leaving 9 bases not matched to a gene. Germline-derived CDR1 and CDR2 are MNHEY and SVGAGI. The clonotype comes from a woman between 55 and 75 years old with COVID-19, enrolled during active disease. The sequencing sample was made of peripheral blood. The chain combines TRBV6-5 with TRBJ2-1, with 7 nucleotides matching TRBD2. As DNA, the CDR3 is TGTGCCAGCAGTTACCCTGGGGGGGGTTTTGAGTTCTTC. Translated: CASSYPGGGFEFF.